The clone carrying this TCR beta chain was picked up a small number of times. This sample is drawn from a study of blood T cells in healthy people across ages. This CDR3 contains 15 residues. With 1 base removed from V and 1 base from J, the gap between germline ends came to 9 bases. The second PCR ran about 6 to 11 cycles with a sample-barcoded 5' primer and J-beta primers. TCRdb reanalysed the 5' RACE reads using MiXCR and keeps one entry per CDR3 protein. The data show around 690,000 distinct CDR3 sequences, roughly three fifths seen once. Per sample, a minimum of 6.5 million PBMCs were isolated. This sequence was found in a man aged 55 to 70 in good health. The chain carries TRBV12-3 or TRBV12-4 and TRBJ2-3; D perhaps matches TRBD2 (6 bases). Sequenced material: blood. CDR3 sequence: CASSLGSGGTDTQYF. In nucleotides, the CDR3 is TGTGCCAGCAGTTTAGGTAGCGGCGGCACAGATACGCAGTATTTT.